This entry describes one T cell receptor beta chain. Its antigen has not been determined. No base-level quality is on record; no much larger clone is a single base apart. V sheds 5 bases and J sheds 5 bases, leaving 15 bases between their ends. From a lookup of the germline V gene, CDR1 and CDR2 are SGHTA and FQGNSA. The CDR3 sequence holds 14 residues, the cysteine and phenylalanine included. Only the CDR3 part of the read is kept: 42 bases, read in frame from the first base. The data stem from a study of cytomegalovirus exposure and HLA in healthy donors (dated by TCRdb to about 2017). For context, the study as a whole: According to an earlier analysis of several hundred of the donors, about 170 million T cells yielded roughly 100 million unique TCR beta sequences and around 300 Gb of sequence data. About 330 gigabases of sequencing data and roughly 81 million unique TCR sequences made up an early release that covered about 640 HLA-typed donors. Among the roughly 430 genotyped donors, around 81% belonged to the genetic ancestry cluster associated with self-reported Caucasian donors. The study was designed to test whether signatures of past pathogen exposure could be identified by cataloging public T cell receptors. Using immunosequencing, the study profiled T cell repertoires from 500 to 800 subjects and related those repertoires to cytomegalovirus serostatus. A separate validation cohort of 90 to 150 different subjects was used in addition to the approximately 700-subject first cohort. High-throughput TCR immunosequencing, statistical association of individual TCRs with disease status, and machine learning were combined to predict cytomegalovirus infection status. A later analysis re-examined previously published TCR beta repertoires from about 670 donors and added high-resolution HLA genotyping to investigate patterns of TCR occurrence. Rather than using new phenotypic data, the later analysis identified candidate immune exposures from TCR beta sequences and from how often those sequences occurred across donors. An earlier analysis of fewer than 700 of the donors applied high-throughput TCR beta sequencing to assess whether each TCR beta V gene segment acted as functional or pseudogenic. Donor age, sex, ethnicity and CMV serostatus were compiled together with the repertoire data. A later genetic analysis used genome-wide SNP genotypes for about 65% of the roughly 670 donors, treating that subset as a discovery cohort. All discovery cohort repertoires had been generated on a single sequencing platform. HLA typing included class I and class II loci at four-digit resolution. Typing coverage differed by locus: A, B, C, DRB1 and DQB1 were typed in roughly 620-630 donors, DQA1 in about 500, DPA1 in 600 to 610, and DPB1 in roughly 470. Several DR-DQ haplotypes were handled as single units for association and clustering because linkage in the cohort was strong. Among about 400 genotyped donors of the cohort, an average of around 250,000 unique TCR beta nucleotide sequences was sequenced per donor, of which about 20% were non-productive. Points the paper makes about the study in general: Broadly in line with IMGT annotations, most TCR beta V segments showed up in productive rearrangements about 90% or about 30% of the time in an earlier analysis of approximately 640 of the donors. In a later analysis, HLA-associated TCR beta chains showed more clonal expansion and lower generation probabilities than non-associated chains that were equally common. Only TCR beta chains were sequenced in this cohort, and the absence of alpha or paired-chain data limited detectable features. Sequencing depth was assumed to be roughly uniform across donors in the presence/absence analyses, though that assumption may not hold. CMV serostatus was the only immune exposure information available for the cohort. A later analysis found that TCR association rates varied across HLA loci, with DRB1 alleles showing the most associated TCRs and HLA-C alleles the fewest. Because HLA typing was unavailable for some donors at each locus, only the typed subset was used in association tests. Fewer than 20 rarely observed V segments, including chromosome 9 orphons, were excluded from the earlier analysis of several hundred of the donors because counts were too low. A group of highly shared sequence variants was considered likely to be a technical artifact of the sequencing pipeline. In vitro tests confirmed that a few of the cytomegalovirus-associated TCR beta chains recognize cytomegalovirus antigens. It was suggested by the authors that the approach could potentially be generalized to other disease states and immunological phenotypes. Specific HLA alleles were associated with 16,951 TCR beta sequences at a false discovery rate of 0.05 in a later analysis. A later analysis reported that several top co-occurrence clusters appeared linked to parvovirus B19, influenza, CMV and Epstein-Barr virus. The classifier was reported to diagnose cytomegalovirus status with high specificity and sensitivity in both the original and validation cohorts. Across donors, most TCR sequences were observed very rarely, whereas some public TCRs were present in many individuals. In a later genetic analysis, a missense DCLRE1C variant was associated with V-gene and J-gene trimming of TCR beta chains, and the association was replicated in an independent cohort. A further reported finding was that TCR beta sequences accurately predicted the HLA-A and HLA-B alleles for most subjects in the first cohort. When HLA alleles, especially DR and DQ, strongly co-occurred, attributing TCR associations to individual alleles was difficult. The 87-base-pair reads could not distinguish some IMGT-functional V segments, including TRBV6-2 and TRBV6-3, so those segments were excluded. Linkage disequilibrium might explain the correlated functional status among segregating V segments, but an unknown experimental factor could not be excluded. A later genetic analysis reported fewer N-insertions in productive TCRs among donors in an Asian-associated ancestry cluster than the approximately 670-donor mean. A later analysis found that most CMV-associated TCR beta chains appeared HLA-restricted, with HLA associations seemingly driven largely by CMV exposure. The study gave a list of 150 to 200 TCR beta chains associated with cytomegalovirus.

Library preparation employed the immunoSEQ multiplex PCR assay. The multiplex PCR relied on a mix of 60 forward primers for TCR Vbeta segments and 13 reverse primers for TCR Jbeta segments. A multiplex PCR assay on genomic DNA amplified the CDR3 region of rearranged TCR beta genes. The Illumina HiSeq System was used to sequence the amplified TCR beta libraries as 87-base-pair reads. In the paper's pipeline: A later analysis tallied 70 million to 100 million unique TCR beta chains across the 700 or so repertoires, and 10 million to 11 million of those chains were shared by two or more donors. Raw reads were error-corrected and collapsed into unique sequences by a nearest-neighbor algorithm in which closely related sequences were merged to remove PCR and sequencing errors. CDR3 sequences were aligned to IMGT reference sequences to assign V, D and J gene segments. Each retained sequence needed at least a six-nucleotide match to both a V gene segment and a J gene segment. A rearrangement counted as productive if the CDR3 had no stop codons and remained in frame with V and J, and every other rearrangement counted as non-productive. Following IMGT convention, CDR3 was defined as the stretch from the second conserved V-encoded cysteine to the conserved J-encoded phenylalanine. Sequences without an unambiguous match to a single V gene segment were excluded from the earlier analysis of 587 of the donors. An earlier analysis of approximately 590 of the donors called V segments functional above 56.7% productive rearrangements and segregating when the between-donor standard deviation exceeded 5%. A statistical classification framework was built for diagnosing cytomegalovirus status from the catalog of TCR beta chain sequences. V and J gene assignment, in a later analysis, came from comparing TCR nucleotide sequences with IMGT/GENE-DB human TR gene sequences. In a later analysis, CDR3 sequences and most-parsimonious VDJ recombination scenarios were assigned using the TCRdist pipeline. In a later analysis, each TCR beta chain was defined by its CDR3 amino acid sequence together with its V-gene family, and reads lacking a unique V-gene family were excluded. A later analysis removed nearly 600 highly shared, low-generation-probability nucleotide sequences to deal with suspected cross-contamination and a sequencing artifact. In a later analysis, a clonal expansion index was calculated for each public chain from normalized within-repertoire ranks of inferred template counts. In a later analysis, generation probabilities were computed with a VDJ recombination model fitted to out-of-frame rearrangements, and the resulting probabilities were checked against IGoR. Hypergeometric tests were used in a later analysis to score TCR-TCR, TCR-HLA and TCR-CMV co-occurrence, with a repertoire-size bias correction applied to the TCR pairs. False discovery rates were estimated in a later analysis by permuting HLA or CMV assignments 20 times. In a later analysis, co-occurring TCRs were grouped using DBSCAN, with TCRdist sequence similarity added in when clustering inside HLA-allele-positive subsets. Repertoires with fewer than 30,000 or more than 120,000 public chains, plus five repertoires with anomalous nucleotide sharing, were excluded from co-occurrence clustering. In TCRdb, the immuneACCESS table is reduced to in-frame sequences with V and J assigned. These tables do not hold every clone; where another copy was compared, an unresolved V gene accounts for under half, and the others remain unexplained. V and J calls plus clone size are reproduced from that table; the DNA served to infer D and trimming. This sample lists under 110,000 clones; about 75% were detected once. Clones ranked in the top ten supply more than 2% of the sample.

The cohort consisted of 600 to 750 healthy bone marrow donors. Cohort members were all nominally healthy when sampled, although unrecorded immune exposures were likely present. The donor tested CMV seronegative and was one of the 352 seronegative cohort members. Every donor gave a peripheral blood sample, and the peripheral blood mononuclear cells from that sample were used for TCR beta sequencing. The Qiagen DNeasy Blood Extraction Kit was used to extract genomic DNA from the blood cell samples. The rearranged segments are TRBV7-2 and TRBJ1-1, with the D gene call left open. The sequence was collected from a man aged 40-50 years in good health and CMV-seronegative. What was sequenced was PBMCs. For the CDR3, the sequence is CASSDSSSVTEAFF. The nucleotide sequence reads TGTGCCAGCAGCGATTCCTCGTCGGTGACTGAAGCTTTCTTT.